This is a list of T cell receptor beta chains from one sample in a study of beta chain features in type 1 diabetes. The repertoire was sequenced with immunoSEQ multiplex PCR; TCRdb's copy has only in-frame clones and lacks some. Among over 20,000 clones listed, roughly half were seen once. Sequenced: stem cell memory CD4+ T cells from blood. Source of these receptors: a man under 40 with type 1 diabetes. Each CDR3 is given with its conserved first and last residue. D genes are given only for firm matches.

v_call	d_call	j_call	cdr3_aa
TRBV6-5	TRBD1	TRBJ2-1	CASSYAQGGHEQFF
TRBV30	TRBD2	TRBJ2-3	CAWSVLAGGRTDTQYF
TRBV5-1	-	TRBJ1-1	CASSLTSRGNTEAFF
TRBV5-4	-	TRBJ2-5	CASSLEEKTQYF
TRBV7-9	-	TRBJ1-1	CASSFPNTEAFF
TRBV7-2	TRBD2	TRBJ2-1	CASSLQLADGGNEQFF
TRBV7-2	TRBD2	TRBJ2-1	CASSFAGGGYNEQFF
TRBV19	-	TRBJ1-1	CASSISGFGSTEAFF
TRBV7-2	TRBD2	TRBJ2-5	CASTRPSGSGETQYF
TRBV9	TRBD1	TRBJ2-1	CASSVEDRGADEQFF
TRBV6-4	-	TRBJ2-2	CASSVEQGTGELFF
TRBV6-5	TRBD2	TRBJ2-7	CASRPGLHSSYEQYF
TRBV18	-	TRBJ1-4	CASSPPGTPNEKLFF
TRBV14	-	TRBJ1-2	CASSPEPGLASHTF
TRBV5-4	TRBD1	TRBJ1-1	CASSTRTGPMNTEAFF
TRBV5-1	-	TRBJ2-3	CASSSAGAGDTQYF
TRBV21-1	-	TRBJ2-7	CASSNLPGLGQYF
TRBV5-1	TRBD1	TRBJ1-2	CASSQTGGDYGYTF
TRBV19	TRBD1	TRBJ1-2	CASRTGRTIANYGYTF
TRBV18	TRBD2	TRBJ2-3	CASSPPSGGPTDTQYF
TRBV27	-	TRBJ2-2	CASRTPRSPINTGELFF
TRBV5-5	-	TRBJ1-1	CASSLGAGVEEVEAFF
TRBV5-6	-	TRBJ2-5	CASSLFYQGIPYQETQYF
TRBV9	TRBD2	TRBJ2-5	CASSSGQRGAQETQYF
TRBV7-9	-	TRBJ2-7	CASSLVGARGEQYF
TRBV29-1	TRBD1	TRBJ2-3	CSVTLDRAQYF
TRBV19	-	TRBJ2-2	CASSIGRNTGELFF
TRBV7-2	TRBD2	TRBJ2-7	CASSLEGTSGRTYEQYF
TRBV29-1	-	TRBJ2-3	CSVTAGLQEPDTQYF